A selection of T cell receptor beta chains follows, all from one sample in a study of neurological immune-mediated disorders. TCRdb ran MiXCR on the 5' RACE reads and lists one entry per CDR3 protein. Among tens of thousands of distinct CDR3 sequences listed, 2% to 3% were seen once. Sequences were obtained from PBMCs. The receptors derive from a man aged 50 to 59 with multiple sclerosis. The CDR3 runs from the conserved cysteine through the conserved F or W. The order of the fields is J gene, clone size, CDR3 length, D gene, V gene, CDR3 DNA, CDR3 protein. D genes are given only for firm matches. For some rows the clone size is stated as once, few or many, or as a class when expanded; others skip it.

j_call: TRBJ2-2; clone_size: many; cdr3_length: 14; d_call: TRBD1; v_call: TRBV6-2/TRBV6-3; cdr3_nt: TGTGCCAGCAATACGGCAGGGGGATCCGGGGAGCTGTTTTTT; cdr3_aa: CASNTAGGSGELFF
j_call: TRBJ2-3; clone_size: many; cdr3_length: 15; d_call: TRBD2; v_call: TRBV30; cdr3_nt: TGTGCCTGGAGTGTACCGGGAGGCGGCACAGATACGCAGTATTTT; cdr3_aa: CAWSVPGGGTDTQYF
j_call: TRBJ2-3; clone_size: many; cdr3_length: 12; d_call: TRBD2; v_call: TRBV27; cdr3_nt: TGTGCCAGCACCCCTAGCGGGGGGGCGCAGTATTTT; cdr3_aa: CASTPSGGAQYF
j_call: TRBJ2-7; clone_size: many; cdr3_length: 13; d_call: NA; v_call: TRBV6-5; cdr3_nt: TGTGCCAGCAGGAAGCCAGCTACGAACGAGCAGTACTTC; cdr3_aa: CASRKPATNEQYF
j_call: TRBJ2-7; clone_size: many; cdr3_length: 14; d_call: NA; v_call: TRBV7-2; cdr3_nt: TGTGCCAGCAGCGGGGGACGGACTTCCTACGAGCAGTACTTC; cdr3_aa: CASSGGRTSYEQYF
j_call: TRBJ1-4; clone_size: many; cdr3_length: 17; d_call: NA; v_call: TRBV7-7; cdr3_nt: TGTGCCAGCAGCCCCTACTCAGGACGGAATATAAATGAAAAACTGTTTTTT; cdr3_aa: CASSPYSGRNINEKLFF
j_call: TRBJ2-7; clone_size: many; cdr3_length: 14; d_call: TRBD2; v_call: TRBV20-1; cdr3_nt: TGCAGTGCTGAAACTAGCGGGGGGGCAAACGAGCAGTACTTC; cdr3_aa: CSAETSGGANEQYF
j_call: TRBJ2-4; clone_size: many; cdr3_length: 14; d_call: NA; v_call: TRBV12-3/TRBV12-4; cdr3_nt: TGTGCCAGCAGTCAACAGGCGGCCAAAAACATTCAGTACTTC; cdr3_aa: CASSQQAAKNIQYF
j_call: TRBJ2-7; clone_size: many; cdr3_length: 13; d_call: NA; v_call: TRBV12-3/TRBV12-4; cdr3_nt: TGTGCCAGCAGTTTAGGAGCCACCTACGAGCAGTACTTC; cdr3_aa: CASSLGATYEQYF
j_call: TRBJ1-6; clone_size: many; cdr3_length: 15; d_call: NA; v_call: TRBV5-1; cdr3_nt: TGCGCCAGCAGCGCCCTGGGCAGGGGAGATTCACCCCTCCACTTT; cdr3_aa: CASSALGRGDSPLHF
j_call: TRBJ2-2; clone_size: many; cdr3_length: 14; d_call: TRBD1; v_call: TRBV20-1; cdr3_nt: TGCAGTGCCAGGACAGGGGTGAACACCGGGGAGCTGTTTTTT; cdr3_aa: CSARTGVNTGELFF
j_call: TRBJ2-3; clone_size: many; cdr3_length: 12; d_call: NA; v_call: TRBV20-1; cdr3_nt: TGCAGTGCTAGCGGGGTCACAGATACGCAGTATTTT; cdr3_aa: CSASGVTDTQYF
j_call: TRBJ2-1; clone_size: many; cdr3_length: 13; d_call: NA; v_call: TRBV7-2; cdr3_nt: TGTGCCAGCAGCCCCAGACAGTACAATGAGCAGTTCTTC; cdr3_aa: CASSPRQYNEQFF
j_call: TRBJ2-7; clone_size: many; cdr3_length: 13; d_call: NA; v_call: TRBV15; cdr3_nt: TGTGCCACCAGCAGAGGACTAGTTTACGAGCAGTACTTC; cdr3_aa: CATSRGLVYEQYF
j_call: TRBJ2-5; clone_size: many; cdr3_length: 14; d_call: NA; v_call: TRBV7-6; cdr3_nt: TGTGCCAGCAGCTTAGCGTGGGGTGAAGAGACCCAGTACTTC; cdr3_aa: CASSLAWGEETQYF
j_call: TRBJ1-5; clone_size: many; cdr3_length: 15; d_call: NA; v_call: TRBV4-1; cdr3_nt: TGCGCCAGCAGCCCTTTCCAGGGCAGCAATCAGCCCCAGCATTTT; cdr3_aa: CASSPFQGSNQPQHF
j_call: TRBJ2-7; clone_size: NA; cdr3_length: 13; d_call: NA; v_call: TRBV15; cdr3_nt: TGTGCCACCAGCAGAGGAATTCAATACGAGCAGTACTTC; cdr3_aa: CATSRGIQYEQYF
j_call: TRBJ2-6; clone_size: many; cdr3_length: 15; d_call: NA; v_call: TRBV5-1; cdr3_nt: TGCGCCAGCAGCGGATACCTTGGTGGGGCCAACGTCCTGACTTTC; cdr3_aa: CASSGYLGGANVLTF
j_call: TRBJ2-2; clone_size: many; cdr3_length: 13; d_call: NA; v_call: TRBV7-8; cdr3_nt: TGTGCCAGCAGCTTAGTGGGGGGCCGGGAGCTGTTTTTT; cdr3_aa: CASSLVGGRELFF
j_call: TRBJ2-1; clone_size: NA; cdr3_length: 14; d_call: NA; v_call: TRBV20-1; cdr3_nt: TGCAGTGCTAGAGCGGGACTGGGATACAATGAGCAGTTCTTC; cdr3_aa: CSARAGLGYNEQFF
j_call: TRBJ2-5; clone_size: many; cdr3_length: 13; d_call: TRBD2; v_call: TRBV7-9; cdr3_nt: TGTGCCAGCAGCACCGGACTAGCCGGGACCCAGTACTTC; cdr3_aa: CASSTGLAGTQYF
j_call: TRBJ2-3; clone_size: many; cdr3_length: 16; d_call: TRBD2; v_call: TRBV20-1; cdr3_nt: TGCAGTGCTGGGGGACTGGGCGGGGGGATAACAGATACGCAGTATTTT; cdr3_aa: CSAGGLGGGITDTQYF
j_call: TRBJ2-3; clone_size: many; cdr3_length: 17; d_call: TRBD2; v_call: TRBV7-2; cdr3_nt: TGTGCCAGCAGCCGAACGATGCGAGCGGGGGATACAGATACGCAGTATTTT; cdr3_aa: CASSRTMRAGDTDTQYF
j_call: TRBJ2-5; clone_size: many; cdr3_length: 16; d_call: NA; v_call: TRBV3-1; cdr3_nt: TGTGCCAGCAGCCAAGAGGGGGGTCAGGTTCTGGAGACCCAGTACTTC; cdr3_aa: CASSQEGGQVLETQYF
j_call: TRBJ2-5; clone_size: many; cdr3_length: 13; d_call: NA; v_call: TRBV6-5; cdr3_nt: TGTGCCAGCAGTTACCGGAGGGGTCAGACCCAGTACTTC; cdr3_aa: CASSYRRGQTQYF
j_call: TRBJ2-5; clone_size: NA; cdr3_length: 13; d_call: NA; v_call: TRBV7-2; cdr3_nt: TGTGCCAGCAGCTTAAGCGGAGGAGAGACCCAGTACTTC; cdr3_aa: CASSLSGGETQYF
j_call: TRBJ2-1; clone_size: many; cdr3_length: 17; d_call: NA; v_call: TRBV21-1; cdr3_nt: TGTGCCAGCAGCAAAGTTATCCGACAGGGACGCCACAATGAGCAGTTCTTC; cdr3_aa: CASSKVIRQGRHNEQFF
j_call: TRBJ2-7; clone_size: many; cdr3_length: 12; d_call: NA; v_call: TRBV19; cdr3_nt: TGTGCCAGTATCCCCGATTCATACGAGCAGTACTTC; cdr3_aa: CASIPDSYEQYF
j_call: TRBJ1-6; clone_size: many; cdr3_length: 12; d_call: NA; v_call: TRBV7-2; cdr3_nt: TGTGCCAGCAGCCACCAAAATTCACCCCTCCACTTT; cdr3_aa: CASSHQNSPLHF
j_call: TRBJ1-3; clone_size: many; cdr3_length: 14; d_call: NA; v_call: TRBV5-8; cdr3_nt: TGTGCCAGCAGCTTCGGCGTTTCTGGAAACACCATATATTTT; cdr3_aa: CASSFGVSGNTIYF
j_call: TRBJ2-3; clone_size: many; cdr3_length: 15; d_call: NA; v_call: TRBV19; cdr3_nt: TGTGCCAGTAGTACTCTCGGAGGGGTCACAGATACGCAGTATTTT; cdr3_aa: CASSTLGGVTDTQYF
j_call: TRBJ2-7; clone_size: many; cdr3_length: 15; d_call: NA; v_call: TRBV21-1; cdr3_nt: TGTGCCAGCAGCGCCCTTATCCCGAGCTCCTACGAGCAGTACTTC; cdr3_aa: CASSALIPSSYEQYF
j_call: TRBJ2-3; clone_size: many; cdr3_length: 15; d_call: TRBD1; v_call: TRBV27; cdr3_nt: TGTGCCAGCAGTCTCAGGGGACAGCGTCTAGATACGCAGTATTTT; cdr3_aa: CASSLRGQRLDTQYF
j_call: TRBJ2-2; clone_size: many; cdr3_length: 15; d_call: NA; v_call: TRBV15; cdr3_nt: TGTGCCACCAGCAGAGATTCAAGGATCACCGGGGAGCTGTTTTTT; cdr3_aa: CATSRDSRITGELFF
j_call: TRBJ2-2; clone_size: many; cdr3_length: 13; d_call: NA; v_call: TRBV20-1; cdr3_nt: TGCAGTGCTAGAGATGGGGGCACCGGGGAGCTGTTTTTT; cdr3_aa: CSARDGGTGELFF
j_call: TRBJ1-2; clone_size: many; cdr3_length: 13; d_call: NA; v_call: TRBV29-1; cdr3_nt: TGCAGCGTTGAGGGGCAGCTAGGTGGTGGCTACACCTTC; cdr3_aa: CSVEGQLGGGYTF
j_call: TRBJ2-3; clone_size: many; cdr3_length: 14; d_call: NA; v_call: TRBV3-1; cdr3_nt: TGTGCCAGCAGCCAACGTCAAGGGGCAGATACGCAGTATTTT; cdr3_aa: CASSQRQGADTQYF
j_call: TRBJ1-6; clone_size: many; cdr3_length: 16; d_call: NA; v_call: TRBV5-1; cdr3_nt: TGCGCCAGCAGCTTGAACCTGGAACACGCTCATTCACCCCTCCACTTT; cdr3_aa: CASSLNLEHAHSPLHF
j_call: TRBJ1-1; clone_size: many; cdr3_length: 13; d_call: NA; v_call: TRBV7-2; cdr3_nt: TGTGCCAGCAGCTTGTACAGGGTAACTGAAGCTTTCTTT; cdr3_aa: CASSLYRVTEAFF
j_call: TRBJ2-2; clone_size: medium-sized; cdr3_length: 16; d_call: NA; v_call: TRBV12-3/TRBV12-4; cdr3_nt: TGTGCCAGCAGTCCAGGGGCGGGGGTCGACACCGGGGAGCTGTTTTTT; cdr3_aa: CASSPGAGVDTGELFF
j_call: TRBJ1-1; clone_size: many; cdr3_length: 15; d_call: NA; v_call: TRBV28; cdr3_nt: TGTGCCAGCAGGCCGGGACACCTTATGAACACTGAAGCTTTCTTT; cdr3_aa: CASRPGHLMNTEAFF
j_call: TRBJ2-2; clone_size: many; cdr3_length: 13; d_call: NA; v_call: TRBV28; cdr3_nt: TGTGCCTCCCGTGAGACGAACACCGGGGAGCTGTTTTTT; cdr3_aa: CASRETNTGELFF
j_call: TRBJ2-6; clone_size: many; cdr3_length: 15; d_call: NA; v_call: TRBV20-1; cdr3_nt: TGCAGTGCTAGAAAGGGGCCCTCTGGGGCCAACGTCCTGACTTTC; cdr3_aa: CSARKGPSGANVLTF
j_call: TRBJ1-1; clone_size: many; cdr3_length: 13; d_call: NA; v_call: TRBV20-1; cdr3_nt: TGCAGTGCTGGGGACATAAGGAACACTGAAGCTTTCTTT; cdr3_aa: CSAGDIRNTEAFF
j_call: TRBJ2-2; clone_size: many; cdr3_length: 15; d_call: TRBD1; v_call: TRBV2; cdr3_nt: TGTGCCAGCAGCCCGGACAGGTCGAACACCGGGGAGCTGTTTTTT; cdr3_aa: CASSPDRSNTGELFF
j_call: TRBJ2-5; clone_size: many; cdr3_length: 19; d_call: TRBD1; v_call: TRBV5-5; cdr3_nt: TGTGCCAGCAGCTTCGATCCCGGGACAGGGGTCCGGGTACACGAGACCCAGTACTTC; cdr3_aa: CASSFDPGTGVRVHETQYF
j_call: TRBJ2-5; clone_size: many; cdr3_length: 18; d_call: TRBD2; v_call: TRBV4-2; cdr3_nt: TGTGCCAGCAGCCAAGATTATATGGTAGCGGGGGGGAAGGAGACCCAGTACTTC; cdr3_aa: CASSQDYMVAGGKETQYF
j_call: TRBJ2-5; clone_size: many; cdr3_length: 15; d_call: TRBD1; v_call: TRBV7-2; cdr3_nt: TGTGCCAGCAGCTCGGACAGGGTGATCCAAGAGACCCAGTACTTC; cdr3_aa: CASSSDRVIQETQYF
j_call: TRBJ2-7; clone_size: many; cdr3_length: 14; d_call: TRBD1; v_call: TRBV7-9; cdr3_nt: TGTGCCAGCAGCCCCCCGGGACAGGGCTACGAGCAGTACTTC; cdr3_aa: CASSPPGQGYEQYF